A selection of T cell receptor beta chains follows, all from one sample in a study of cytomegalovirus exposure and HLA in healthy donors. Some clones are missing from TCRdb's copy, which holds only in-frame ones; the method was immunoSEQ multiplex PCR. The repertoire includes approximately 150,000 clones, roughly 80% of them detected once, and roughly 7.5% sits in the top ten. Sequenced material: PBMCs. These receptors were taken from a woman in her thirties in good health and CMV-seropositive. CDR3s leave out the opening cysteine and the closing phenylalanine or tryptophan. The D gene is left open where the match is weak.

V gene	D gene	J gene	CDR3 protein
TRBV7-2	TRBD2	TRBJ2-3	ASSTTRLALTDTQY
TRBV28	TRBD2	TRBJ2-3	ASSPGGGRRSDTQY
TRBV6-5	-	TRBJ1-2	ASSYGEGDGYT
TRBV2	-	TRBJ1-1	ASSVEGATEAF
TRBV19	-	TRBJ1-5	ASSIGGSQPQH
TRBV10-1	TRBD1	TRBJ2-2	ASIIAGTANTGELF
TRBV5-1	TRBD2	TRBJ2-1	ASSLLTSGGNEQF
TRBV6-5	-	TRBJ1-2	ASSPEGKGYGYT
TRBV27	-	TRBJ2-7	ASSPSLGGRAYEQY
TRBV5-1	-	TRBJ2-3	ASSLFTADTQY
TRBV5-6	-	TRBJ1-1	ASSFGVRLEAF
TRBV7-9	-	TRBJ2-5	ASNPPGSLVETQY
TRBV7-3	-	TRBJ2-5	ASSFGHEETQY
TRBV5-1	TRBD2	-	ASSLVVSSGGNEQF
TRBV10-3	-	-	AISELYTYEQY
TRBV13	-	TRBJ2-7	ASSTRDSPSYEQY
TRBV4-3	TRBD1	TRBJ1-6	ASSQGTGISPLH
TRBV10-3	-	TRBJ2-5	AISEARETQY
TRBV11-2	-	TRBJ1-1	ASSLGEGTEAF
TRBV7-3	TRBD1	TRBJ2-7	ASSSGQGSYEQY
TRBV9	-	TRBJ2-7	ASSVGNSEQY
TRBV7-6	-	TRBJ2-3	ASSLALDTQY
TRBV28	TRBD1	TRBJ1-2	ASRQRTGGFGYT